This T cell receptor beta chain was sequenced for a study of molecular identifiers for immune sequencing clone quantification. Study-level findings and limits: Detection of one spiked Jurkat cell's TCR RNA reportedly worked in about a million naive cells.

Germline assignment: CDR1 KGHSH and CDR2 LQKENI. This CDR3 has 12 residues. The sample holds one count of this clonotype. Antigen unknown. At one boundary the junction diverges from the germline segment, which might be a read error. Naive CD8 T cells were picked out by sorting for CD8+CD4-CCR7+CD45RA+. Methods described previously, with TCR primers listed, were used for bulk TCR libraries. MiXCR was run by TCRdb on the PCR reads, yielding one entry per CDR3 protein. The sample has about 510,000 distinct CDR3 sequences; less than 30% are singletons. Sequenced input: naive CD8+ T cells from blood, with Jurkat cell RNA spiked in. Regarding subset: FACS-sorted CD8+CD4-CCR7+CD45RA+ naive T cells. The TCR originated in a human donor in good health. Some libraries in this study had Jurkat cell RNA spiked in. The chain couples TRBV18 to TRBJ2-1; TRBD2 matches 8 bases. DNA of the CDR3: TGTGGCAGCTCCCCCGGGGGGGGTGAGCAGTTCTTC. Its protein product is CGSSPGGGEQFF.